The 31 T cell receptor beta chains reported below all come from one sample, sequenced in a study of blood T cell repertoires in COVID-19 (dated by TCRdb to about 2020). Library preparation employed the immunoSEQ multiplex PCR assay. TCRdb took over this immuneACCESS table, retaining in-frame rearrangements with V and J assigned. Such tables are incomplete; in checked studies, under half of the missing clones stem from an unresolved V gene, and the remainder is unexplained. Here the sample has 250,000 or so clones; approximately 84% occur a single time. Approximately 6.6% of the sample rests with the top ten. What was sequenced was PBMCs or T cells enriched from blood (not recorded which). These TCRs come from a woman in her forties or fifties who had been exposed to COVID-19.

This CDR3 reads CASTLKETQYF. DNA of the CDR3: TGTGCCAGCACCCTTAAAGAGACCCAGTACTTC. This chain connects TRBV28 to TRBJ2-5; D gene uncertain. This CDR3 is built from 11 residues. V lost 7 bases, J lost 3 bases, and 6 bases lay in between. Germline V gives CDR1 MDHEN, CDR2 SYDVKM.

The chain is built from TRBV29-1 and TRBJ2-6; TRBD1 matches 7 bases. This CDR3 has 18 residues. In germline, CDR1 is SQVTM, CDR2 ANQGSEA. J lost 0 bases, V lost 0 bases, and 8 bases had no gene match. The CDR3 spells CSVEDPKGDSSGANVLTF. DNA for the CDR3: TGCAGCGTTGAAGATCCAAAAGGGGACAGCTCTGGGGCCAACGTCCTGACTTTC.

V gene TRBV2 combines with J gene TRBJ1-2; D perhaps matches TRBD1 (5 bases). This CDR3 is 14 amino acids long. The germline V gene encodes CDR1 SNHLY and CDR2 FYNNEI. V was clipped by 8 bases and J by 8 bases, with 21 bases between them. As DNA, the CDR3 is TGTGCCAGCGGGGTAGCAGGGCAAACGCTGGGCTACACCTTC. It codes for CASGVAGQTLGYTF.

The chain employs TRBV6-6 and TRBJ1-5; 7 nucleotides match TRBD1. This CDR3 is built from 16 residues. Looked up from germline, CDR1 is MNHNY and CDR2 is SVGAGI (reference sequence). The V segment lost 6 bases and the J segment 0 bases; nucleotides outside the gene matches: 8. The DNA for the CDR3 is TGTGCCAGCAGCAAGGGGACAGAATATAGCAATCAGCCCCAGCATTTT. Translated, it gives CASSKGTEYSNQPQHF.

The chain is built from TRBV11-2 and TRBJ2-1; the D gene is possibly TRBD2 (6 bases). The CDR3 spans 15 residues. Germline V lookup: CDR1 SGHAT, CDR2 FQNNGV. Deletions cut 0 bases from V and 7 bases from J, with 13 bases between. CDR3 in amino acids: CASSLDRGGRNEQFF. The CDR3 DNA is TGTGCCAGCAGCTTAGATAGGGGAGGACGAAATGAGCAGTTCTTC.

This clone was observed a single time. The chain carries TRBV2 and TRBJ2-1; tentatively, D is TRBD1 (6 bases). Germline V gene data show CDR1 as SNHLY and CDR2 as FYNNEI. V was trimmed by 10 bases and J by 5 bases, leaving 9 bases between them. The CDR3 length is 11 residues. The CDR3 spells CATGQNNEQFF. In DNA, the CDR3 is TGTGCCACCGGACAGAACAATGAGCAGTTCTTC.

This chain uses TRBV10-3 with TRBJ1-5, with 7 bases identical to TRBD1. The J segment lost 6 bases and the V segment lost 10 bases, leaving 12 bases of the junction unmatched. The CDR3 has 14 residues. Germline CDR1 is ENHRY and CDR2 is SYGVKD. The CDR3 is CATEDREASQPQHF. CDR3 nucleotides: TGTGCCACTGAAGACAGGGAGGCCAGTCAGCCCCAGCATTTT.

This clone was counted a single time. The genes are TRBV3-1 (or the pseudogene TRBV3-2) and TRBJ1-5; no reliable D call. With 3 bases removed from V and 2 bases from J, the gap between germline ends came to 8 bases. The CDR3 runs 14 residues. From germline, CDR1 is LGHDT and CDR2 YNNKEL (reference sequence). CDR3: CASSQTRGNQPQHF. DNA of the CDR3: TGTGCCAGCAGCCAGACGCGGGGCAATCAGCCCCAGCATTTT.

The rearrangement joins TRBV12-3 or TRBV12-4 to TRBJ2-5, with D uncertain. This CDR3 is 12 amino acids long. Deletions cut 6 bases from V and 2 bases from J, with 7 bases between. CDR3 residues: CASRKRQETQYF. CDR3 nucleotides: TGTGCCAGCAGGAAGAGGCAAGAGACCCAGTACTTC.

The chain joins TRBV24-1 to TRBJ2-1, with 9 bases that match TRBD1. The CDR3 sequence is 16 residues long. Germline assignment: CDR1 KGHDR and CDR2 SFDVKD. J gave up 12 bases and V 5 bases, and 16 bases lay outside the gene matches. The CDR3 protein is CATSARTGGAWGGQFF. CDR3 DNA: TGTGCCACCAGTGCTCGAACAGGGGGCGCTTGGGGTGGGCAGTTCTTC.

The chain joins TRBV5-1 to TRBJ2-5, with TRBD2 identical over 15 bases. Germline V gene sequence: CDR1 SGHRS, CDR2 YFSETQ. V lost 4 bases and J lost 5; bases outside the gene matches: 6. The CDR3 totals 16 residues. Written as DNA, the CDR3 is TGCGCCAGCAGCCCCGGACTAGCGGGGGGGCAGGAGACCCAGTACTTC. It yields the protein CASSPGLAGGQETQYF.

This sequence joins TRBV29-1 and TRBJ2-6; 11 bases agree with TRBD1. This CDR3 has 15 residues. The germline V gene encodes CDR1 SQVTM and CDR2 ANQGSEA. V lost 6 bases, J lost 0 bases, and 1 base stayed unmatched. CDR3 protein: CSVGTGGSGANVLTF. The CDR3 DNA reads as TGCAGCGTCGGGACAGGGGGCTCTGGGGCCAACGTCCTGACTTTC.

V usage is TRBV28 and J usage is TRBJ1-1; 7 positions agree with TRBD1. This CDR3 has 14 residues. Unmatched junction bases numbered 9, after V lost 8 bases and J lost 3 bases. Germline values: CDR1 MDHEN, CDR2 SYDVKM. The DNA of the CDR3 is TGTGCCAGCGGATTACCTGACAGGGACACTGAAGCTTTCTTT. It codes for CASGLPDRDTEAFF.

The chain carries TRBV5-1 and TRBJ1-3; possible D gene TRBD1, 5 bases. Germline loops: CDR1 SGHRS, CDR2 YFSETQ. Trimming cost V 7 bases and J 3 bases, with 14 bases left between them. The CDR3 contains 14 residues. This CDR3 reads CASSQEGDGNTIYF. The CDR3 DNA reads as TGCGCCAGCTCCCAAGAAGGGGATGGAAACACCATATATTTT.

V usage is TRBV27 and J usage is TRBJ1-4, with D hard to call. Trimming took 1 base from V and 5 from J, leaving 5 bases between them. Germline CDR1 reads MNHEY; CDR2 reads SMNVEV (reference sequence). This CDR3 has 13 residues. The chain's CDR3 is CASSLLENEKLFF. Here the CDR3 DNA reads TGTGCCAGCAGTTTATTGGAGAATGAAAAACTGTTTTTT.

This clone was recorded once. The rearrangement links TRBV6-5 to TRBJ2-1, with 10 bases that match TRBD1. Germline assignment: CDR1 MNHEY and CDR2 SVGAGI. This CDR3 is 14 amino acids long. V was clipped by 7 bases and J by 7 bases; unmatched bases: 7. The CDR3 nucleotides are TGTGCCAGCAATTTCCGGGACAGGGGAAATGAGCAGTTCTTC. The encoded protein is CASNFRDRGNEQFF.

CDR3 sequence reads: CSASGASGHTDTQYF. The CDR3 nucleotides are TGCAGTGCTAGTGGTGCTAGCGGGCACACAGATACGCAGTATTTT. V is TRBV20-1 and J is TRBJ2-3, with 8 bases aligning to TRBD2. CDR1 and CDR2 from the germline V gene are DFQATT and SNEGSKA (reference sequence). V shed 3 bases, J shed 2 bases, and the junction held 7 bases outside the gene matches. There are 15 residues in the CDR3.

This chain connects TRBV6-4 to TRBJ1-1, with D maybe TRBD1 (6 bases). V lost 4 bases, J lost 4 bases, and 13 bases lay in between. This CDR3 spans 14 amino acids. Germline lookup yields CDR1 MRHNA and CDR2 SNTAGT. This chain's CDR3 is CASSAGEGGTEAFF. CDR3 nucleotide sequence: TGTGCCAGCAGTGCAGGGGAGGGTGGCACTGAAGCTTTCTTT.

This clone was picked up one time. The V and J genes are TRBV27 and TRBJ1-1, with D tentatively TRBD1 (6 bases). Germline values: CDR1 MNHEY, CDR2 SMNVEV (reference sequence). Trimming removed 6 bases at V and 1 base at J, with 15 bases between. The CDR3 has 15 amino acids. CDR3 residues: CASSRGGPENTEAFF. In nucleotides, the CDR3 is TGTGCCAGCAGCCGAGGGGGACCAGAGAACACTGAAGCTTTCTTT.

The V call is TRBV7-6, the J call TRBJ1-1; 7 positions match TRBD1. Looked up from germline, CDR1 is SGHVS and CDR2 is FNYEAQ. This CDR3 is built from 13 residues. Trimming at V came to 5 bases and at J to 8 bases, leaving 8 bases not matched to a gene. The CDR3 DNA is TGTGCCAGCAGCGGATTCACGGGACAGGAAGCTTTCTTT. Encoded protein: CASSGFTGQEAFF. Using reference TRBV7-6 and TRBJ1-1 for the parts outside the CDR3, the full variable domain is GAGVSQSPRYKVTKRGQDVALRCDPISGHVSLYWYRQALGQGPEFLTYFNYEAQQDKSGLPNDRFSAERPEGSISTLTIQRTEQRDSAMYRCASSGFTGQEAFFGQGTRLTVV.

The CDR3 loop reads CSVGGLGNTIYF. The CDR3 DNA sequence: TGCAGCGTTGGTGGCCTCGGAAACACCATATATTTT. The rearrangement uses TRBV29-1 and TRBJ1-3; no definite D call. Germline V gene data show CDR1 as SQVTM and CDR2 as ANQGSEA. V gave up 4 bases and J gave up 4 bases, with 8 bases separating them. This CDR3 has 12 amino acids.

V is TRBV5-6 and J is TRBJ1-4, with TRBD1 matching over 9 bases. J lost 7 bases, V lost 4 bases, and 14 bases had no gene match. The CDR3 spans 17 residues. Germline V lookup: CDR1 SGHDT, CDR2 YYEEEE. The CDR3 here is CASSIHQQGAISEKLFF. As DNA, the CDR3 is TGTGCCAGCAGCATACACCAACAGGGGGCTATCAGTGAAAAACTGTTTTTT.

The chain links TRBV29-1 to TRBJ2-5; possible D gene TRBD2, 6 bases. This CDR3 region has 12 residues. The germline CDR1 and CDR2 sequences are SQVTM and ANQGSEA. V lost 4 bases to trimming and J lost 4 bases, with 10 bases between them. CDR3 sequence: CSVAEGAETQYF. The CDR3 nucleotides read TGCAGCGTTGCGGAGGGAGCAGAGACCCAGTACTTC.

The genes are TRBV9 and TRBJ1-6; D not certain. The CDR3 length is 13 residues. Trimming took off 0 bases at V and 8 bases at J, with 6 bases between the two ends. The germline CDR1 and CDR2 sequences are SGDLS and YYNGEE. This CDR3 reads CASSVGGHSPLHF. The CDR3 nucleotides are TGTGCCAGCAGCGTAGGTGGCCATTCACCCCTCCACTTT.

The genes are TRBV4-1 and TRBJ1-2; D is unclear. Germline lookup yields CDR1 MGHRA and CDR2 YSYEKL. CDR3 length: 15 amino acids. V lost 1 base and J lost 3, with 12 bases in between. The CDR3 region is CASSQVATPDYGYTF. The CDR3 coding sequence is TGCGCCAGCAGCCAAGTGGCCACACCTGACTATGGCTACACCTTC.

The table lists this clone with a few counts. The chain employs TRBV5-5 and TRBJ2-5, with D perhaps matching TRBD1 (6 bases). Trimming cost V 2 bases and J 5 bases, with 13 bases left between them. Germline V lookup: CDR1 SGHKS, CDR2 YYEKEE (reference sequence). This CDR3 has 14 residues. The CDR3 protein is CASSLRQDRETQYF. CDR3 in DNA: TGTGCCAGCAGCTTAAGACAGGATAGGGAGACCCAGTACTTC. Full variable domain (remainder filled in from reference TRBV5-5 and TRBJ2-5): DAGVTQSPTHLIKTRGQQVTLRCSPISGHKSVSWYQQVLGQGPQFIFQYYEKEERGRGNFPDRFSARQFPNYSSELNVNALLLGDSALYLCASSLRQDRETQYFGPGTRLLVL.

The gene calls are TRBV2 and TRBJ1-4; unclear D gene. CDR3 length: 14 residues. Trimming removed 6 bases from V and 8 bases from J, with 16 bases in between. CDR1 and CDR2 from the germline V gene are SNHLY and FYNNEI. CDR3 nucleotide sequence: TGTGCCAGCAGCCCACAAAGCCCGGGGGAAAAACTGTTTTTT. Translation gives CASSPQSPGEKLFF.

The chain is built from TRBV7-2 and TRBJ2-7; D perhaps matches TRBD1 (6 bases). The CDR3 totals 14 residues. Germline-derived CDR1 and CDR2 are SGHTA and FQGNSA. V was shortened by 4 bases and J by 3 bases, with 13 bases between the two germline ends. This chain's CDR3 is CASSSGTTNYEQYF. The CDR3 coding sequence is TGTGCCAGCAGCTCCGGGACAACTAACTACGAGCAGTACTTC. The full variable domain, with the rest looked up from reference TRBV7-2 and TRBJ2-7, is GAGVSQSPSNKVTEKGKDVELRCDPISGHTALYWYRQSLGQGLEFLIYFQGNSAPDKSGLPSDRFSAERTGGSVSTLTIQRTQQEDSAVYLCASSSGTTNYEQYFGPGTRLTVT.

This chain uses TRBV11-2 with TRBJ2-1; no definite D call. The germline gives CDR1 SGHAT, CDR2 FQNNGV. This CDR3 is 13 amino acids long. V was shortened by 5 bases and J by 4 bases, with 9 bases between the two germline ends. CDR3: CASSPTRYNEQFF. For the CDR3, the DNA is TGTGCCAGCAGCCCGACTCGATACAATGAGCAGTTCTTC.

This CDR3 is CASSPRGGSLVTDTQYF. DNA of the CDR3: TGTGCCAGCAGCCCCCGAGGAGGCAGCCTGGTAACAGATACGCAGTATTTT. The chain joins TRBV9 to TRBJ2-3, with D perhaps TRBD2 (5 bases). Germline CDR1 is SGDLS and CDR2 is YYNGEE. This CDR3 spans 17 amino acids. Trimming removed 4 bases from V and 3 bases from J, with 21 bases in between.

The J gene is TRBJ1-1, the V gene TRBV5-6; tentative D call: TRBD1 (5 bases). Germline CDR1 SGHDT, CDR2 YYEEEE. This CDR3 comprises 15 residues. Between the trimmed V and J ends, which lost 4 bases and 4 bases, there was a span of 17 bases. This CDR3 is CASSPGRAKVTEAFF. For the CDR3, the DNA is TGTGCCAGCAGCCCCGGCAGGGCGAAGGTCACTGAAGCTTTCTTT.